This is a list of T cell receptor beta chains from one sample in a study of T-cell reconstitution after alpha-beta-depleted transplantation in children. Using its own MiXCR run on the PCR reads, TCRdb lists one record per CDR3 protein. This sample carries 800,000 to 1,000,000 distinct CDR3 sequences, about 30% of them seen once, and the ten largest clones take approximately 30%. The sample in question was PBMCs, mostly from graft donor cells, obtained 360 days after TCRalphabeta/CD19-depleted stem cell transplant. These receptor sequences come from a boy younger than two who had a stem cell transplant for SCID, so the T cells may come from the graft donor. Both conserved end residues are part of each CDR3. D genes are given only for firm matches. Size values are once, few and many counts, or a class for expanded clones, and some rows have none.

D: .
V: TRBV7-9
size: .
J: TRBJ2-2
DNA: TGTGCCATCGGCCCCGGGGAGCTGTTTTTT
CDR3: CAIGPGELFF

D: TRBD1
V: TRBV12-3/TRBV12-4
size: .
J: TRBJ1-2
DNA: TGTGCCAGCAGTTTGACAGGGGTTCCCAAAGCCTACTATGGCTACACCTTC
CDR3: CASSLTGVPKAYYGYTF

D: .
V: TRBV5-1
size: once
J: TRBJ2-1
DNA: TGCGCCAGCAGCTTGCTGGGGCCCAGCTCCTACAATGAGCAGTTCTTC
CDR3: CASSLLGPSSYNEQFF

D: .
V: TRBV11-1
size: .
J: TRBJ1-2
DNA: TGTGCCAGCAGCCCGAGGGGGACAACTAACTATGGCTACACCTTC
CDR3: CASSPRGTTNYGYTF

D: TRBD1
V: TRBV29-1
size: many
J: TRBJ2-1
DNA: TGCAGCGTTGTAGTGGGGACAGGGGTCTTGAATGAGCAGTTCTTC
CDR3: CSVVVGTGVLNEQFF

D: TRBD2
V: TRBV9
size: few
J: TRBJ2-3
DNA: TGTGCCAGCAGCGTAGGACTAGCGGGGTCAGATACGCAGTATTTT
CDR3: CASSVGLAGSDTQYF

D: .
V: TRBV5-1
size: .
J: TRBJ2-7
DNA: TGCGCCAGCAGCTTCGCTCTGGACGAGCAGTACTTC
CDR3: CASSFALDEQYF

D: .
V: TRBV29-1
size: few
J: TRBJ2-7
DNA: TGCAGCGTTGGGGTACAGGCGAGCTCCTACGAGCAGTACTTC
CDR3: CSVGVQASSYEQYF

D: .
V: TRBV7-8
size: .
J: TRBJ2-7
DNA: TGTGCCAGCAGCCATAGCGGATACAGAGCCTACGAGCAGTACTTC
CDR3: CASSHSGYRAYEQYF

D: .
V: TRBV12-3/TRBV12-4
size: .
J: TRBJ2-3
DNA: TGTGCCAGCAGTTACAGGAGGTACCTAGGGGGGAAAAACGCAGATACGCAGTATTTT
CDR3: CASSYRRYLGGKNADTQYF

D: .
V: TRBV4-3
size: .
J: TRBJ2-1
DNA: TGCGCCAGCAGCCAATTTCTTCCATGGGATGAGCAGTTCTTC
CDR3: CASSQFLPWDEQFF

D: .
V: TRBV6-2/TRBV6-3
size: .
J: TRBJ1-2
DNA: TGTGCCAGCAGTTCGCAGGGTTCCGAGAAGCCGACTAACTATGGCTACACCTTC
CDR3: CASSSQGSEKPTNYGYTF

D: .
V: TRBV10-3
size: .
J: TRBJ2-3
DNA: TGTGCCATCAGTGAGCTCCAGCAAGTAGTCCCAGATACGCAGTATTTT
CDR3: CAISELQQVVPDTQYF

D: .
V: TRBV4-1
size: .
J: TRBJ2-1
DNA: TGCGCCAGCAGCCAGGAAAACGGGGGGCCGCGCCTATACAATGAGCAGTTCTTC
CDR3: CASSQENGGPRLYNEQFF

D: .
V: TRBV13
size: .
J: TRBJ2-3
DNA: TGTGCCAGCAGCCTCCCGGGCCAAAAAATCACAGATACGCAGTATTTT
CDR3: CASSLPGQKITDTQYF

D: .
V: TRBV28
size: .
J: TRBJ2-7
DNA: TGTGCCAGCACTCTAGGGCCCGAGAACCCCTCCTACGAGCAGTACTTC
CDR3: CASTLGPENPSYEQYF

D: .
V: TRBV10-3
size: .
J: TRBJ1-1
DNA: TGTGCCATCAGTGGGTCCGGGTTGGGGACTGAAGCTTTCTTT
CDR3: CAISGSGLGTEAFF

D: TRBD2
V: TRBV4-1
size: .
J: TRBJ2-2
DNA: TGCGCCAGCAGCCTAGGGGCCATAGCGGGGGGGAACACCGGGGAGCTGTTTTTT
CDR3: CASSLGAIAGGNTGELFF

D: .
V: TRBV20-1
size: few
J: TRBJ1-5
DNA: TGCAGTATAGCCCCTGAGGGCAGCCTTAATCAGCCCCAGCATTTT
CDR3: CSIAPEGSLNQPQHF

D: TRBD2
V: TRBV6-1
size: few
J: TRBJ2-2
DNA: TGTGCCAGCAGTCCCCGGACTAGCGGGGGTAACACCGGGGAGCTGTTTTTT
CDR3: CASSPRTSGGNTGELFF

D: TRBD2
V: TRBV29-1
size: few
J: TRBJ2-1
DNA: TGCAGCGCAAAGGGGGGGGGACTAGCTCTTTACAATGAGCAGTTCTTC
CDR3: CSAKGGGLALYNEQFF

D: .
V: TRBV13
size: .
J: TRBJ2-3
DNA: TGTGCCAGCACCCTGAAGAACACAGATACGCAGTATTTT
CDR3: CASTLKNTDTQYF

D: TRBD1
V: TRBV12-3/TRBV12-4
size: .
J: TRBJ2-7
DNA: TGTGCCAGCAGTTTAAGACAGGGCCAAACCTACGAGCAGTACTTC
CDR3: CASSLRQGQTYEQYF

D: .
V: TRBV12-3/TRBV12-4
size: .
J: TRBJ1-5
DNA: TGTGCCAGCAGCCCGTGCCCGGGTTGCTATCAGCCCCAGCATTTT
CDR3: CASSPCPGCYQPQHF

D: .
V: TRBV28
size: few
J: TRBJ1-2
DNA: TGTGCCAGCAGTCCCGGGGGATACTATGGCTACACCTTC
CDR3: CASSPGGYYGYTF

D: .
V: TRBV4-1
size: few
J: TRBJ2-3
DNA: TGCGCCAGCAGCCAAAGGTCTCTTAGGGCAAGCACAGATACGCAGTATTTT
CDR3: CASSQRSLRASTDTQYF

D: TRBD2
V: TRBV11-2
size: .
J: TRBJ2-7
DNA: TGTGCCAGCAGCTTAGTAGGGACTAGCCTAGACGAGCAGTACTTC
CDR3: CASSLVGTSLDEQYF

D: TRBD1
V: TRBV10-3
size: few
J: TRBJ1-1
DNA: TGTGCCATCAGTGGGGGACAGGGGGCAAACACTGAAGCTTTCTTT
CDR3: CAISGGQGANTEAFF

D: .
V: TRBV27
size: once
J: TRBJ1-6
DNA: TGTGCCAGCAGTTTATCGATAGGGGACCGCCGCCCCCTCCACTTT
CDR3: CASSLSIGDRRPLHF

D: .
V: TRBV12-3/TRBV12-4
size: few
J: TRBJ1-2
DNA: TGTGCCAGCAGGGCGTCGAAAGGGTTGGGGAACTATGGCTACACCTTC
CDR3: CASRASKGLGNYGYTF

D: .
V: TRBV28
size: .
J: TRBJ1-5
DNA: TGTGCCAGCAGTTTAGGAGCGTTTTCTAGCAATCAGCCCCAGCATTTT
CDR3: CASSLGAFSSNQPQHF

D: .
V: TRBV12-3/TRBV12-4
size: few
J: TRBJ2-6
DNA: TGTGCCAGCAGTCCACAGGGACTCTCTGGGGCCAACGTCCTGACTTTC
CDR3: CASSPQGLSGANVLTF

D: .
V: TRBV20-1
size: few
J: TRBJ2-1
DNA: TGCAGTGCTCTCGCTCGGGGGCTCTACAATGAGCAGTTCTTC
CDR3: CSALARGLYNEQFF

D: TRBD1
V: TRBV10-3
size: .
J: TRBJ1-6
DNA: TGTGCCACCGGAGGACAGGGGTTGAAGGGTCCCCTCCACTTT
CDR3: CATGGQGLKGPLHF

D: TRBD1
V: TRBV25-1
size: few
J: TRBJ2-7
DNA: TGTGCCAGCAGCTCTTCGGGACAGGGCCTTTACGAGCAGTACTTC
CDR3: CASSSSGQGLYEQYF

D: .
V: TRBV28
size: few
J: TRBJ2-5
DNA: TGTGCCAGCAGTTTTCAGGGGAAGGCGAAGGAGACCCAGTACTTC
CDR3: CASSFQGKAKETQYF

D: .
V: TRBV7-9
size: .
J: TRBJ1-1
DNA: TGTGCCAGCAGCTTAGCAGAGGCAGGGAACACTGAAGCTTTCTTT
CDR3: CASSLAEAGNTEAFF

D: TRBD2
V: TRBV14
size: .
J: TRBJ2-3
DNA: TGTGCCAGCAGTCGGACTAGCGGGACAGTGGATACGCAGTATTTT
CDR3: CASSRTSGTVDTQYF

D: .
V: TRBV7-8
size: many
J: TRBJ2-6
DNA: TGTGCCAGCAGCTTAGTCGGACAGAGCTCTGGGGCCAACGTCCTGACTTTC
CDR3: CASSLVGQSSGANVLTF

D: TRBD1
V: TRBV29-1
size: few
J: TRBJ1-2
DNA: TGCAGCGTCGTTGGGAGCTCGACAGGGAACTATGGCTACACCTTC
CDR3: CSVVGSSTGNYGYTF

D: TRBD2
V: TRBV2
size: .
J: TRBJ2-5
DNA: TGTGCCAGCAGTGAAGGGACAATAGCGGGGAAAGAGACCCAGTACTTC
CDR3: CASSEGTIAGKETQYF

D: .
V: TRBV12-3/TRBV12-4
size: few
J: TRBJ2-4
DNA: TGTGCCAGCAGTTTACAGGGGTCTGAGGCCAAAAACATTCAGTACTTC
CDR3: CASSLQGSEAKNIQYF

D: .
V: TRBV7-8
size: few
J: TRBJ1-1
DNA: TGTGCCAGCAGTCGTCAGGGGATTGGGACTGAAGCTTTCTTT
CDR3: CASSRQGIGTEAFF

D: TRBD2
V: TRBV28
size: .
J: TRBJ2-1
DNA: TGTGCCAGCAGTTGGGGCCTAGCGGGAGCACGCAATGAGCAGTTCTTC
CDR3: CASSWGLAGARNEQFF

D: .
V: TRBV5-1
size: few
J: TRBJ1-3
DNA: TGCGCCAGCAGCTTGGAGACCAGCTCTGGAAACACCATATATTTT
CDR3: CASSLETSSGNTIYF

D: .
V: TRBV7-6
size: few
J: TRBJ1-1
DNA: TGTGCCAGCAGCTTATCCCAGGGCACTGAAGCTTTCTTT
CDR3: CASSLSQGTEAFF